The 14 T cell receptor beta chains below come from one sample, sequenced in a study of blood T cells in healthy people across ages. Primers used in a second PCR of roughly 7 to 12 cycles were a sample-barcoded 5' primer and a J-beta primer mix. TCRdb used MiXCR to reprocess the 5' RACE reads, holding one entry per CDR3 protein. Among about 940,000 distinct CDR3 sequences listed, approximately 49% were seen once. The source material was blood. The source is a man aged 25-45 years in good health.

The V and J genes are TRBV7-3 and TRBJ2-3; 7 nucleotides align to TRBD2. The CDR3 is 15 residues long. Trimming cost V 5 bases and J 0 bases; bases outside gene matches: 5. Germline V gene data show CDR1 as SGHTA and CDR2 as FQGTGA. CDR3 region: CASSPFGGSTDTQYF. CDR3 nucleotide sequence: TGTGCCAGCAGCCCCTTCGGGGGGAGCACAGATACGCAGTATTTT.

The V and J genes are TRBV29-1 and TRBJ2-3; D is undetermined. The V and J ends lost 4 bases and 4 bases respectively, with 12 bases between them. Germline V CDR1 and CDR2: SQVTM, ANQGSEA. The CDR3 has 13 residues. The CDR3 reads CSVVWGSADTQYF. In DNA form, the CDR3 reads TGCAGCGTTGTCTGGGGAAGTGCAGATACGCAGTATTTT.

The chain carries TRBV28 and TRBJ2-3, with unresolved D. This CDR3 contains 11 residues. V was clipped by 9 bases and J by 14 bases, with 18 bases between them. Germline CDR1 reads MDHEN; CDR2 reads SYDVKM. CDR3 nucleotide sequence: TGTGCCAGTATTTGGGGTTCTCTAGGGTATTTT. Amino acid sequence: CASIWGSLGYF.

J is TRBJ2-4 and V is TRBV20-1; D call uncertain. Germline V gives CDR1 DFQATT, CDR2 SNEGSKA (reference sequence). The CDR3 length is 15 residues. The V gene lost 3 bases and the J gene lost 0 bases, with 12 bases spanning the gap. CDR3 in amino acids: CSASLVEPAKNIQYF. DNA for the CDR3: TGCAGTGCTAGCCTCGTGGAACCAGCCAAAAACATTCAGTACTTC.

V gene TRBV12-3 or TRBV12-4 combines with J gene TRBJ2-5; D may be TRBD2 (7 bases). The CDR3 consists of 13 residues. V gave up 4 bases and J gave up 5 bases, with 11 bases separating them. This CDR3 is CASSWGGEETQYF. The CDR3 coding sequence is TGTGCCAGCAGTTGGGGGGGCGAGGAGACCCAGTACTTC.

The genes are TRBV7-6 and TRBJ2-7, with D maybe TRBD1 (5 bases). Germline V gives CDR1 SGHVS, CDR2 FNYEAQ. Trimming took off 1 base at V and 0 bases at J, with 10 bases between the two ends. CDR3 length: 15 residues. The CDR3 DNA follows: TGTGCCAGCAGCTTAGGACAGCCAAGCTCCTACGAGCAGTACTTC. Encoded protein: CASSLGQPSSYEQYF. Full variable domain (outside the CDR3, taken from reference TRBV7-6 and TRBJ2-7): GAGVSQSPRYKVTKRGQDVALRCDPISGHVSLYWYRQALGQGPEFLTYFNYEAQQDKSGLPNDRFSAERPEGSISTLTIQRTEQRDSAMYRCASSLGQPSSYEQYFGPGTRLTVT.

The chain recombines TRBV4-3 with TRBJ1-2, with TRBD1 matching over 9 bases. CDR1 LGHNA and CDR2 YSLEER come from the germline V gene. The CDR3 has 15 amino acids. V lost 1 base and J lost 4; bases outside the gene matches: 4. The CDR3 reads CASSQVRDRAYGYTF. For the CDR3, the DNA is TGCGCCAGCAGCCAAGTGAGGGACAGGGCCTATGGCTACACCTTC.

The chain employs TRBV7-2 and TRBJ1-2; TRBD1 is a possible D gene (6 bases). The CDR3 is 14 residues long. Per the germline V gene, CDR1 is SGHTA and CDR2 is FQGNSA. The V end lost 1 base, the J end lost 4 bases, and 10 bases lay between the germline ends. CDR3 loop: CASSLGGAAYGYTF. The DNA for the CDR3 is TGTGCCAGCAGCTTAGGGGGGGCTGCCTATGGCTACACCTTC.

This sequence joins TRBV29-1 and TRBJ1-2; the match to TRBD1 covers 8 bases. V dropped 7 bases and J dropped 7; count of bases not matched to a gene: 5. The germline V gene encodes CDR1 SQVTM and CDR2 ANQGSEA. This CDR3 region has 11 residues. CDR3 residues: CSAWTGSGYTF. The DNA of the CDR3 is TGCAGCGCCTGGACAGGGTCTGGCTACACCTTC. The variable domain in full, completed from reference TRBV29-1 and TRBJ1-2, reads SAVISQKPSRDICQRGTSLTIQCQVDSQVTMMFWYRQQPGQSLTLIATANQGSEATYESGFVIDKFPISRPNLTFSTLTVSNMSPEDSSIYLCSAWTGSGYTFGSGTRLTVV.

The CDR3 nucleotides are TGTGCCAGCAGTCTCGGACAGGGTTGGTACGAGCAGTACTTC. The encoded protein is CASSLGQGWYEQYF. The chain carries TRBV12-3 or TRBV12-4 and TRBJ2-5; 8 bases align to TRBD1. The J call may be wrong; the DNA end is better matched by TRBJ2-7. This CDR3 has 14 amino acids.

The CDR3 protein is CASSVGGSSGNTIYF. The CDR3 DNA follows: TGTGCCAGCAGCGTGGGCGGTAGCTCTGGAAACACCATATATTTT. The chain combines TRBV9 with TRBJ1-3; the D is unclear. Germline CDR1 reads SGDLS; CDR2 reads YYNGEE. There are 15 residues in the CDR3. Trimming pared 2 bases from V and 0 bases from J, leaving 9 bases between.

The J gene is TRBJ2-3, the V gene TRBV28; no firm D call. Germline values: CDR1 MDHEN, CDR2 SYDVKM. V lost 5 bases to trimming and J lost 1 base, with 13 bases between them. The CDR3 extends over 15 amino acids. CDR3 residues: CASSPAPAGTDTQYF. The CDR3 DNA reads TGTGCCAGCAGTCCCGCCCCTGCCGGCACAGATACGCAGTATTTT.

The chain carries TRBV20-1 and TRBJ2-1, with D unclear. The CDR3 is made up of 16 amino acids. Trimming stripped 6 bases from V and 4 bases from J, with 22 bases between. The germline gives CDR1 DFQATT, CDR2 SNEGSKA (reference sequence). The CDR3 is CSANPDPLSPYNEQFF. As DNA, the CDR3 is TGCAGTGCCAACCCTGACCCCCTCTCCCCTTACAATGAGCAGTTCTTC.

CDR3 in DNA: TGTGCCAGCAGCCCCCGACAGGGGGGGGATGAAAAACTGTTTTTT. This translates into CASSPRQGGDEKLFF. The chain uses TRBV7-2 and TRBJ1-4; 9 bases agree with TRBD1. The CDR3 runs 15 residues. The trim removed 5 bases at V and 6 bases at J, leaving 7 bases unmatched. Looked up from germline, CDR1 is SGHTA and CDR2 is FQGNSA.